This TCR beta chain was profiled in a study of early T cells in non-severe SARS-CoV-2 infection. Looking at the study overall: The sequenced material was bulk RNA from unsorted whole blood, and its chains were unpaired. General observations from the study: Anti-spike CD8 specificities were favored by VDJdb matching, whose results missed private and CD4 specificities.

This clonotype was seen only a few times. Its antigen is not known. The TCR library protocol attached unique molecular identifiers to the individual cDNA molecules. Using its own MiXCR run on the 5' RACE reads, TCRdb lists one record per CDR3 protein. Among about 52,000 distinct CDR3 sequences listed, approximately 11% were seen once. Sample: whole blood. This TCR came from an adult who was a healthcare worker with PCR-confirmed SARS-CoV-2 infection or an uninfected control (not recorded which).

CDR3 in amino acids: CASSYSGQAEGYSPLHF. The CDR3 nucleotides are TGTGCCAGCAGTTACTCGGGACAAGCCGAAGGGTATTCACCCCTCCACTTT. This chain uses TRBV6-6 with TRBJ1-6; D is perhaps TRBD1 (6 bases). CDR1 MNHNY and CDR2 SVGAGI come from the germline V gene (reference sequence). Trimming stripped 0 bases from V and 8 bases from J, with 17 bases between. The CDR3 length is 17 residues.